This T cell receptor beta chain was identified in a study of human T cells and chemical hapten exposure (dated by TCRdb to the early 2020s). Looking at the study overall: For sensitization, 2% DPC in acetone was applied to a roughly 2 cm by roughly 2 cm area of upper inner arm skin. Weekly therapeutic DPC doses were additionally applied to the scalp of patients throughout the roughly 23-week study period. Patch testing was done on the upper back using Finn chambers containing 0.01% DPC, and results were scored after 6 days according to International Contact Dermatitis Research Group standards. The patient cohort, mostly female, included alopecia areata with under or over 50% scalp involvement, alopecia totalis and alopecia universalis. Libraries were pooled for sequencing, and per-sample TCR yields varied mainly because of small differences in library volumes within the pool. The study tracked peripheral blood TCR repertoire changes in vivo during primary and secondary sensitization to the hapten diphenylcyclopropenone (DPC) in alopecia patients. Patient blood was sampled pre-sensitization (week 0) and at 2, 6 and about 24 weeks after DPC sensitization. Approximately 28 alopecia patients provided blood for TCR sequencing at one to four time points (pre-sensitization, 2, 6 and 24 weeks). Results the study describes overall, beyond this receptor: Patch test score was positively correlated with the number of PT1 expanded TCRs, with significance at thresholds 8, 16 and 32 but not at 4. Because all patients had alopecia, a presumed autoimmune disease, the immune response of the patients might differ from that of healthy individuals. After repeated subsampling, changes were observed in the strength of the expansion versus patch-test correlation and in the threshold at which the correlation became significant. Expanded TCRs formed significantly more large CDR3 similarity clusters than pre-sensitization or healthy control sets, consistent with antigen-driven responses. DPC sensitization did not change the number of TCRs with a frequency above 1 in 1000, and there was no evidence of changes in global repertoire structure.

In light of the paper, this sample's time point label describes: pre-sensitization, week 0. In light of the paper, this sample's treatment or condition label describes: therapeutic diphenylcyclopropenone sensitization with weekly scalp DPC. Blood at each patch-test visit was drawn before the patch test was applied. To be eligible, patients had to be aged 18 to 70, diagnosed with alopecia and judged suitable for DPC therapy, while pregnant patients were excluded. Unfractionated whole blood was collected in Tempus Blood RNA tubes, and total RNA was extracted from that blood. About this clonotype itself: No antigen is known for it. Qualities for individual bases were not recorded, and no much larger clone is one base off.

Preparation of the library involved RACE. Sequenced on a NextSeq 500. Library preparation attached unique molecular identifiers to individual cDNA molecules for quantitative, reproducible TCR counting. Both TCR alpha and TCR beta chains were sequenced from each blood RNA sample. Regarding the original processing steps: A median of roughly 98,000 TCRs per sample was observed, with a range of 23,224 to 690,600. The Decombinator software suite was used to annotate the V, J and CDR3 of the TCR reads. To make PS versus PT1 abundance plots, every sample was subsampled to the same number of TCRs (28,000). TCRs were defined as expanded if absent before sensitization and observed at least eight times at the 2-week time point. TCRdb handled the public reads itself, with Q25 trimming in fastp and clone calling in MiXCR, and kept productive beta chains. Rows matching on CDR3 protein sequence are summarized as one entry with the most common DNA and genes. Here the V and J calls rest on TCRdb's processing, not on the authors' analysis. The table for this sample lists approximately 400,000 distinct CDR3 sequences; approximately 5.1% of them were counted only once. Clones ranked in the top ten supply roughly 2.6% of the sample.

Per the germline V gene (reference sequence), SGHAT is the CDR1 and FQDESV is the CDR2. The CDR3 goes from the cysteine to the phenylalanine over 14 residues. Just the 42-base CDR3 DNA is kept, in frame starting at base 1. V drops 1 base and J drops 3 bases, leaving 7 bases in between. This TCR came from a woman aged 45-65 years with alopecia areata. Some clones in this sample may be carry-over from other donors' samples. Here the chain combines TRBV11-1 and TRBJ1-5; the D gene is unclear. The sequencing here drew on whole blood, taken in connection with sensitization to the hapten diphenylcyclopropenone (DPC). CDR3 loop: CASSLDRYNQPQHF. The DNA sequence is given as TGTGCCAGCAGCTTAGACCGGTACAATCAGCCCCAGCATTTT.